Shown below are 3 T cell receptor beta chains from a single sample sequenced in a study of CD8+CD57+ T cells in acquired aplastic anemia. The authors sequenced patients whose flow cytometry had shown CD8+CD57+ cell expansion. CDR3 and TCR beta VDJ profiling relied on genomic DNA as the template. A single record per CDR3 protein comes from TCRdb applying MiXCR to the reads. The sample records approximately 200,000 distinct CDR3 sequences, under 50% being singletons. The specimen sequenced was sorted CD4+, CD8+, or CD8+CD57+ T cells (not recorded which) from PBMCs. These receptors were obtained from a human donor with aplastic anemia.

Only a few counts were recorded for this clonotype. This sequence joins TRBV7-2 and TRBJ1-2, with D maybe TRBD1 (5 bases). Germline CDR1 is SGHTA and CDR2 is FQGNSA. The CDR3 spans 13 residues. V gave up 3 bases and J gave up 8 bases, with 13 bases separating them. CDR3: CASSLGGGDGYTF. In nucleotides, the CDR3 is TGTGCCAGCAGCTTGGGGGGAGGGGACGGCTACACCTTC.

This clonotype was picked up many times. The CDR3 spells CASSIGLAGGGETQYF. DNA for the CDR3: TGCGCCAGCAGCATCGGACTAGCGGGGGGAGGGGAGACCCAGTACTTC. This chain connects TRBV5-1 to TRBJ2-5, with 14 bases aligning to TRBD2. Germline CDR1 is SGHRS and CDR2 is YFSETQ. Germline trimming cut 4 bases from V and 5 bases from J; bases unmatched to any gene: 7. The CDR3 totals 16 residues.

A single count supports this clonotype. The junction shows a germline mismatch at one end, possibly a read error. The chain is built from TRBV15 and TRBJ2-2, with 8 bases lining up with TRBD2. Germline values: CDR1 LNHNV, CDR2 YYDKDF (reference sequence). There are 15 residues in the CDR3. CDR3 in amino acids: CATSRRTDQSGGLFF. For the CDR3, the DNA is TGTGCCACCAGCAGGAGGACAGACCAGAGCGGGGGGCTGTTTTTT.